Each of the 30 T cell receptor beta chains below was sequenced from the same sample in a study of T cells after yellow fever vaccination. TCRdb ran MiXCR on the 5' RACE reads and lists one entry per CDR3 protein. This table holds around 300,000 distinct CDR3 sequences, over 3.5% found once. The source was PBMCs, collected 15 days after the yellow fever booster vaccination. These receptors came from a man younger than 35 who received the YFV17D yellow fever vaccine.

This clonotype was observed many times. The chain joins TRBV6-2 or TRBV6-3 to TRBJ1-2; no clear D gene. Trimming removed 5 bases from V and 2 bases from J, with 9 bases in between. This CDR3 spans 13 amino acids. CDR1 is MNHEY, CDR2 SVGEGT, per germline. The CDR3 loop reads CASSDPGNYGYTF. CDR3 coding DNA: TGTGCCAGCAGTGACCCAGGAAACTATGGCTACACCTTC.

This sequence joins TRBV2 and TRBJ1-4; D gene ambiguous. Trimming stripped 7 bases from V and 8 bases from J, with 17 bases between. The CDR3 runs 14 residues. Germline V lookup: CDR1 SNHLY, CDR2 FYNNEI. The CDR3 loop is CASTLSAAKEKLFF. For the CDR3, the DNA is TGTGCCAGCACCTTATCCGCAGCGAAGGAAAAACTGTTTTTT.

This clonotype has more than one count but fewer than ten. This CDR3 is CASSLDFQNDRGSRNEQFF. CDR3 in DNA: TGTGCCAGCAGCTTAGATTTCCAGAACGACAGGGGAAGTCGGAATGAGCAGTTCTTC. The chain recombines TRBV7-9 with TRBJ2-1; TRBD1 matches at 8 bases. Germline CDR1 SEHNR, CDR2 FQNEAQ (reference sequence). The CDR3 consists of 19 residues. Unmatched junction bases numbered 18, after V lost 1 base and J lost 7 bases.

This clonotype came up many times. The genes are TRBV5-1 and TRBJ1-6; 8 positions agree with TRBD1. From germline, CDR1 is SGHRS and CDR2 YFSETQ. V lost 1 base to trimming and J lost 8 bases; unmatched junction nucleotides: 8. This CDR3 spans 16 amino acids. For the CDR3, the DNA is TGCGCCAGCAGCTTGCGACAGGGGAGAGTTGATTCACCCCTCCACTTT. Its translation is CASSLRQGRVDSPLHF.

In DNA, the CDR3 is TGTGCCAGCAGCCTTCGGACTAGCGGGGACTACAATGAGCAGTTCTTC. Translated: CASSLRTSGDYNEQFF. The rearrangement links TRBV6-2 or TRBV6-3 to TRBJ2-1, with 12 bases aligning to TRBD2. Germline V gives CDR1 MNHEY, CDR2 SVGEGT. The CDR3 spans 16 residues. The V and J ends lost 6 bases and 3 bases, in that order; junction bases with no gene match: 6.

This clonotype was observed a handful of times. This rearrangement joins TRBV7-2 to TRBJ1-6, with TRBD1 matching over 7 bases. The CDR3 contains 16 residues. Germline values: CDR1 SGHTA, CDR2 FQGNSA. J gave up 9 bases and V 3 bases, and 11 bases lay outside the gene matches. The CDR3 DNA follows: TGTGCCAGCAGCTTGGGGCCACAGGGGCGTGGTTCACCCCTCCACTTT. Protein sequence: CASSLGPQGRGSPLHF.

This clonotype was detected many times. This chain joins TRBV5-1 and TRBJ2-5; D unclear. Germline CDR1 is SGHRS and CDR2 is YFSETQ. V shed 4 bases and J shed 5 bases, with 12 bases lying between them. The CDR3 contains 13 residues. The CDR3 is CASSRVPGETQYF. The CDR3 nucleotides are TGCGCCAGCAGCCGGGTCCCCGGGGAGACCCAGTACTTC.

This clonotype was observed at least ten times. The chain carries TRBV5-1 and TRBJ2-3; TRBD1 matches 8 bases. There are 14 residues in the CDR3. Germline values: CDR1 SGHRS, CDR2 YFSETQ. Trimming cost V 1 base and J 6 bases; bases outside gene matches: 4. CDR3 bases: TGCGCCAGCAGCTTGAGGACAGGGTCGGATACGCAGTATTTT. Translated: CASSLRTGSDTQYF.

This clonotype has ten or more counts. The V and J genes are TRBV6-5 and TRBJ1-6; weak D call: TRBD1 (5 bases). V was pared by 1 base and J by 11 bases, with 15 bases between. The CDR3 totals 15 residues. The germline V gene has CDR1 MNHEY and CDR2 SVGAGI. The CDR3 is CASSYWGGRGTPLHF. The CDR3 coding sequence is TGTGCCAGCAGTTACTGGGGCGGCCGAGGAACACCCCTCCACTTT.

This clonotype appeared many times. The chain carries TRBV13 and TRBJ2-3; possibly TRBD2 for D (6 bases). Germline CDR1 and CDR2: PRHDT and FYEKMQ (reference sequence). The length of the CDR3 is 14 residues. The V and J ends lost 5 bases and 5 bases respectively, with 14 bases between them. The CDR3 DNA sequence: TGTGCCAGCAGCCCCCGGGGGAGCTTAGATACGCAGTATTTT. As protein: CASSPRGSLDTQYF.

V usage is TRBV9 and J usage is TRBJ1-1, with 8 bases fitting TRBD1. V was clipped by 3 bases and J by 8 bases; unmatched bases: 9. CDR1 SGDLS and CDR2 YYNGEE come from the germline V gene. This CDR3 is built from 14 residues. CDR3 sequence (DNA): TGTGCCAGCAGCGCCTTAACCAACAGGGGGGAAGCTTTCTTT. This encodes CASSALTNRGEAFF.

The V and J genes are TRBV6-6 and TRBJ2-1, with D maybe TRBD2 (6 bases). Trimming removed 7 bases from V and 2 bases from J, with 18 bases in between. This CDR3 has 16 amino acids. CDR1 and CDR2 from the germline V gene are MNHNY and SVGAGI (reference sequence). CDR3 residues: CASILAGTETYNEQFF. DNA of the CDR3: TGTGCCAGCATACTAGCCGGGACCGAGACCTACAATGAGCAGTTCTTC.

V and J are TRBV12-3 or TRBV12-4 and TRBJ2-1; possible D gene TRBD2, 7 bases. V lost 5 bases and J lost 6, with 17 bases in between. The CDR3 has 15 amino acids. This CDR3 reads CASSEVGGLVNEQFF. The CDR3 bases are TGTGCCAGCAGTGAGGTGGGGGGGCTAGTCAATGAGCAGTTCTTC.

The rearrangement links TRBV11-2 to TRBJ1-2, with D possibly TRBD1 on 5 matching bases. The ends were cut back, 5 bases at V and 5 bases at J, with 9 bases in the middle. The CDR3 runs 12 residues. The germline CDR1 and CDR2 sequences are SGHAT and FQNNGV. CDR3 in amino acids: CASSGDLYGYTF. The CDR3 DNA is TGTGCCAGCAGCGGGGACCTTTATGGCTACACCTTC.

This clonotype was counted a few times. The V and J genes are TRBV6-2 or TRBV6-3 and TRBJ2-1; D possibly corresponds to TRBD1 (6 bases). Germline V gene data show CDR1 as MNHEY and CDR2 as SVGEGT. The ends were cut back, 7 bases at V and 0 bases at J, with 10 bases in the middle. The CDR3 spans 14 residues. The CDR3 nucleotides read TGTGCCAGCACCATGGACAGCTCCTACAATGAGCAGTTCTTC. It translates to CASTMDSSYNEQFF.

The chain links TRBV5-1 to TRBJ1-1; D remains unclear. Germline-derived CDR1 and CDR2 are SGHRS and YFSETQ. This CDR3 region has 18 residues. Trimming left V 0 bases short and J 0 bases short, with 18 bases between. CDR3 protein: CASSLGPGSWAMNTEAFF. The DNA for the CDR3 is TGCGCCAGCAGCTTGGGTCCGGGGAGTTGGGCAATGAACACTGAAGCTTTCTTT.

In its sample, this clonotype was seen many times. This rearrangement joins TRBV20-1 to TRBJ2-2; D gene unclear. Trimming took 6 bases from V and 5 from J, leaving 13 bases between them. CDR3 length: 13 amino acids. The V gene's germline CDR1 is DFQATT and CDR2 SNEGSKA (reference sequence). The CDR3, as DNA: TGCAGTGCCGCTCATCGATCGACCGGGGAGCTGTTTTTT. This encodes CSAAHRSTGELFF.

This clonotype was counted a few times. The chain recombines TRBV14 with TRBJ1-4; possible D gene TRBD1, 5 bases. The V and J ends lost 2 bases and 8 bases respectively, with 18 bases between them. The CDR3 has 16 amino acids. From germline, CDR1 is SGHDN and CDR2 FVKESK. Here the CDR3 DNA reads TGTGCCAGCAGCCAACTTAGGGGAGGCCCGGTGGAAAAACTGTTTTTT. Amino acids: CASSQLRGGPVEKLFF.

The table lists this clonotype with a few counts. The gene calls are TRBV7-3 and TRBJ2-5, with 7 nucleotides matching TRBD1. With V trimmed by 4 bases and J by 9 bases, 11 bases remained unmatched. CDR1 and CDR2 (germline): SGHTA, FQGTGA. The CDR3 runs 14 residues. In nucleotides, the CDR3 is TGTGCCAGCAGCTCCAGGGGGAGACAGGGCCCCCAGTACTTC. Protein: CASSSRGRQGPQYF. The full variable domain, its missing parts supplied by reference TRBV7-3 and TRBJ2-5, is GAGVSQTPSNKVTEKGKYVELRCDPISGHTALYWYRQSLGQGPEFLIYFQGTGAADDSGLPNDRFFAVRPEGSVSTLKIQRTERGDSAVYLCASSSRGRQGPQYFGPGTRLLVL.

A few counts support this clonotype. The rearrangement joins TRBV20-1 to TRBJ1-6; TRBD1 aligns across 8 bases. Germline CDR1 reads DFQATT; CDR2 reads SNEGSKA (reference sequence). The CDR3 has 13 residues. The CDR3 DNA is TGCTGCTCAGGGACAGGAATTAATTCACCCCTCCACTTT. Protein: CCSGTGINSPLHF.

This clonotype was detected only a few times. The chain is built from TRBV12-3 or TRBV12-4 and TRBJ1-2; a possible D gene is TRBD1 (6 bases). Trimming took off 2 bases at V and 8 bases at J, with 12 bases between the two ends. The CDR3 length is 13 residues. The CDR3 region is CASSLSAGVGYTF. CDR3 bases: TGTGCCAGCAGTTTATCGGCAGGGGTCGGCTACACCTTC.

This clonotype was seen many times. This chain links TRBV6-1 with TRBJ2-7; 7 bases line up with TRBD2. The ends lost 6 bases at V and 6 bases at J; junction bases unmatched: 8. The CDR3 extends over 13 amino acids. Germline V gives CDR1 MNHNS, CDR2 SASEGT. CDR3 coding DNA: TGTGCCAGCAGGGGAACCCTAGCGGCCGAGCAGTACTTC. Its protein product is CASRGTLAAEQYF.

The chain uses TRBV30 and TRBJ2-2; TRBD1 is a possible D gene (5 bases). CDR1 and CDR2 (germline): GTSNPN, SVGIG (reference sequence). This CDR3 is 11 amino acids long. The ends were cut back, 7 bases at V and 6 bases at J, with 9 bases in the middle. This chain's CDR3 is CALLGPGELFF. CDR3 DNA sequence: TGTGCCTTGCTGGGGCCCGGGGAGCTGTTTTTT.

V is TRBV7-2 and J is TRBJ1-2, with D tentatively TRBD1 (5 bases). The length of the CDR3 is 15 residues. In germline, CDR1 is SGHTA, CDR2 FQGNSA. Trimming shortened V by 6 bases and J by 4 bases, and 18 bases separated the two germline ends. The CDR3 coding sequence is TGTGCCAGCAGAGATAGGGGTACAGCTAGCTATGGCTACACCTTC. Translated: CASRDRGTASYGYTF.

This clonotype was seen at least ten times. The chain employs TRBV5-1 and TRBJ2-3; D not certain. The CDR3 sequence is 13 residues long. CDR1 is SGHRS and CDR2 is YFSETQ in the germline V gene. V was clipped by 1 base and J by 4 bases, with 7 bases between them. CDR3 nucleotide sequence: TGCGCCAGCAGCTTGCAAGCAGCAGATACGCAGTATTTT. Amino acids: CASSLQAADTQYF.

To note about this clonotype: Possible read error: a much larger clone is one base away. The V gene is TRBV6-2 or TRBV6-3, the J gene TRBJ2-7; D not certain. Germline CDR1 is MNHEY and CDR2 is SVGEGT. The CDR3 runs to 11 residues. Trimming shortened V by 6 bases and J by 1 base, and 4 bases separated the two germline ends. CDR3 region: CASSKSYEQYF. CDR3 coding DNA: TGTGCCAGCAGCAAGTCCTACGAGCAGTACTTC.

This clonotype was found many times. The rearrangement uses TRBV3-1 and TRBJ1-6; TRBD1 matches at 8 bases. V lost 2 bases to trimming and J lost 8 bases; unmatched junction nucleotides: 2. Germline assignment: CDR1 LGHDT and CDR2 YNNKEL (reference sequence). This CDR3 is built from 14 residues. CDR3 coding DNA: TGTGCCAGCAGCCAATCGACAGGGGATTCACCCCTCCACTTT. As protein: CASSQSTGDSPLHF. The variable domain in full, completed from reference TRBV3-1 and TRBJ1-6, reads DTAVSQTPKYLVTQMGNDKSIKCEQNLGHDTMYWYKQDSKKFLKIMFSYNNKELIINETVPNRFSPKSPDKAHLNLHINSLELGDSAVYFCASSQSTGDSPLHFGNGTRLTVT.

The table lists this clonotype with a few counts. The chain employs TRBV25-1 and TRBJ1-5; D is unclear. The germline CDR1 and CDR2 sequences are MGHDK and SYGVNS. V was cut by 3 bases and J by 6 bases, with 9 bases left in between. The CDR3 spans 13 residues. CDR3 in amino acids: CASSDPRGQPQHF. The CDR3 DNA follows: TGTGCCAGCAGTGACCCGCGGGGTCAGCCCCAGCATTTT.

The CDR3 here is CASRLTGGGEKLFF. In nucleotides, the CDR3 is TGTGCCAGCCGCCTAACAGGGGGCGGTGAAAAACTGTTTTTT. V usage is TRBV12-3 or TRBV12-4 and J usage is TRBJ1-4, with 9 bases aligning to TRBD1. This CDR3 is 14 amino acids long. J gave up 7 bases and V 8 bases, and 8 bases lay outside the gene matches.

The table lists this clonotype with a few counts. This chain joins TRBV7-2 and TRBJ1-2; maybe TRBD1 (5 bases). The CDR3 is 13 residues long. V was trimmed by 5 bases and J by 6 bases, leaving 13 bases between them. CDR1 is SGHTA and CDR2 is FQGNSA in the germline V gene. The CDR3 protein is CASSQGRWDGYTF. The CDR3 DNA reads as TGTGCCAGCAGCCAGGGACGGTGGGATGGCTACACCTTC.